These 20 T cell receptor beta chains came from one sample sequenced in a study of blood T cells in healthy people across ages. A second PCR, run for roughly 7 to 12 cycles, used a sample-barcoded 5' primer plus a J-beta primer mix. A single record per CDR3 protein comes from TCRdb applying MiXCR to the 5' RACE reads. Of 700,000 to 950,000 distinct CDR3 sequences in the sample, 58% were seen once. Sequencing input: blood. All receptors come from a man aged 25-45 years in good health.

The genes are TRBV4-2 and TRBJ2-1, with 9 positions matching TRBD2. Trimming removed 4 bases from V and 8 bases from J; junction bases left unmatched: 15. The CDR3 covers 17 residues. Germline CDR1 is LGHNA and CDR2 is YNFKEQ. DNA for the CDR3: TGTGCCAGCAGCCTCGAGGGTGGGGGACTAGCTGGCTATGAGCAGTTCTTC. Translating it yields CASSLEGGGLAGYEQFF.

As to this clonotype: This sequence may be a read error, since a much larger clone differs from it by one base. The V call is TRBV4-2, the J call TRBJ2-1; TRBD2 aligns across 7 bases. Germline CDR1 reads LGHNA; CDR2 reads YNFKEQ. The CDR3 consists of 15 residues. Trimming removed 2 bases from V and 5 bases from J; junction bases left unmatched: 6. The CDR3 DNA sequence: TGTGCCAGCAGCCAAACTAAACTAGCGAACAATGAGCAGTTCTTC. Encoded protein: CASSQTKLANNEQFF.

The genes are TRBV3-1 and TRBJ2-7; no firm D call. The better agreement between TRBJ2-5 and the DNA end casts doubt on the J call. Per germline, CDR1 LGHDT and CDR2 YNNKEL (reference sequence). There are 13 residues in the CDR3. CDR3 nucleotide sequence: TGTGCCAGCAGCCGCGTTTTAGGAGAGACCCAGTACTTC. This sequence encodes CASSRVLGETQYF.

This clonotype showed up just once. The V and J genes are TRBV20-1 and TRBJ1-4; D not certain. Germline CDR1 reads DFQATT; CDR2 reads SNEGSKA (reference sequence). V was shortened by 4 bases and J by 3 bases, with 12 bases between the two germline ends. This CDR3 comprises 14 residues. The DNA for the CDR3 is TGCAGTGCTACAAGGGCCGTAGCTAATGAAAAACTGTTTTTT. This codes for CSATRAVANEKLFF.

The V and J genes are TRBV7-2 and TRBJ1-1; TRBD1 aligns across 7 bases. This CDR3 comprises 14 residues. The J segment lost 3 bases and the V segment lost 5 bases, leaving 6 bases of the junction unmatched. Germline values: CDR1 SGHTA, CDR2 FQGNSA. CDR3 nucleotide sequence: TGTGCCAGCAGCAACGACAGGGATGACACTGAAGCTTTCTTT. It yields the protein CASSNDRDDTEAFF.

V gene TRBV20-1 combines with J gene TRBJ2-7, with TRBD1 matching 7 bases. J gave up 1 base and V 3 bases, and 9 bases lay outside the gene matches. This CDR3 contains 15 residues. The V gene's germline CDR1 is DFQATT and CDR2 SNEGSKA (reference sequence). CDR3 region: CSASLQGQNSYEQYF. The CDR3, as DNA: TGCAGTGCTAGCCTCCAGGGACAGAATTCCTACGAGCAGTACTTC.

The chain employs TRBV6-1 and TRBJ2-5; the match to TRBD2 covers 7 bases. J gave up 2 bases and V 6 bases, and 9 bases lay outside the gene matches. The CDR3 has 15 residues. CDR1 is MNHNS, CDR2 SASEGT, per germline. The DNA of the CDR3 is TGTGCCAGCAGCGCCTCCAGCGGGATACAAGAGACCCAGTACTTC. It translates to CASSASSGIQETQYF.

The CDR3 DNA reads TGTGCCAGCAGTTTTACTCTGGCCGGGGCCAACGTCCTGACTTTC. Translated, it gives CASSFTLAGANVLTF. The chain is built from TRBV12-3 or TRBV12-4 and TRBJ2-6; unclear D gene. The V gene lost 3 bases and the J gene lost 4 bases, with 10 bases spanning the gap. This CDR3 has 15 residues.

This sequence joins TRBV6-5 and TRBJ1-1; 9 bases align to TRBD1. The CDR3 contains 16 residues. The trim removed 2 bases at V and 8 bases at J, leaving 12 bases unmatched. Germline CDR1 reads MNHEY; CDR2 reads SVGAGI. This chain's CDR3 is CASSYSWTGAGSEAFF. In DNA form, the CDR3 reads TGTGCCAGCAGTTACAGCTGGACAGGGGCGGGAAGCGAAGCTTTCTTT.

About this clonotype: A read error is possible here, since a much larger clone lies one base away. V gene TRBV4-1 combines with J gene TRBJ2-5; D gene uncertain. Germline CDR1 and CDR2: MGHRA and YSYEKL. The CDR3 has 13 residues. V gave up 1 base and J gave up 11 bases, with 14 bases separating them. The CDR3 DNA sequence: TGCGCCAGCAGCCAAGGTCTCTACAATGAGCAGTACTTC. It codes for CASSQGLYNEQYF.

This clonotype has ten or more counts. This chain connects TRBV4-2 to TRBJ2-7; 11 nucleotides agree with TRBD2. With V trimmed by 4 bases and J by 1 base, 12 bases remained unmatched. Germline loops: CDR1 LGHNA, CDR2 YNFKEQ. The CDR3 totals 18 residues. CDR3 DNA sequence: TGTGCCAGCAGCCTGGCTCTAGCGGGAGGTAGTATGTCCTACGAGCAGTACTTC. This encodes CASSLALAGGSMSYEQYF.

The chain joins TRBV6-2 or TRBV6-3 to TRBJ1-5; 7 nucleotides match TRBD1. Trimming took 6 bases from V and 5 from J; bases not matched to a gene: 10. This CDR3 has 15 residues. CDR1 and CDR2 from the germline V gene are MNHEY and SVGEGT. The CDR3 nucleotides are TGTGCCAGCAGCACCCTGGGGGACAGTCATCAGCCCCAGCATTTT. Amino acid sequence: CASSTLGDSHQPQHF.

The chain's CDR3 is CASKGADHEQYF. The CDR3 DNA reads TGTGCCAGCAAAGGGGCGGATCACGAGCAGTACTTC. J is TRBJ2-5 and V is TRBV25-1; D possibly corresponds to TRBD1 (5 bases). The last part of the DNA fits TRBJ2-7 better; the J call may be wrong. This CDR3 region has 12 residues. Germline V gene lookup returns CDR1 MGHDK and CDR2 SYGVNS.

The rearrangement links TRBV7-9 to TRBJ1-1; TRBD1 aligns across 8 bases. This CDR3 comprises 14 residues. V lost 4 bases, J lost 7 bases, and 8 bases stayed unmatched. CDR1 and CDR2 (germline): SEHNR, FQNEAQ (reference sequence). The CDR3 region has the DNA TGTGCCAGCAGCTCTGACCGGGACAGGAATGAAGCTTTCTTT. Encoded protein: CASSSDRDRNEAFF.

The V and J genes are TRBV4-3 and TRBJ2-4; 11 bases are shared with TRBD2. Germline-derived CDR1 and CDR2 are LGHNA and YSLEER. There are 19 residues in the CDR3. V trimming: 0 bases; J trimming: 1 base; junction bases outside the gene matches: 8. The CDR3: CASSQDTSGRLLAKNIQYF. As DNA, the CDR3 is TGCGCCAGCAGCCAAGATACTAGCGGGAGACTTTTGGCCAAAAACATTCAGTACTTC.

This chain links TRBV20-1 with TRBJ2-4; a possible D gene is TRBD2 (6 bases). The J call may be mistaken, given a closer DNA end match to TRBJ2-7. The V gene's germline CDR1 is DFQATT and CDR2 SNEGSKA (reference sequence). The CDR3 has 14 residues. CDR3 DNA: TGCAGTGCTGGCCCGGGACTTGGGTTCGGCGAGCAGTACTTC. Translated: CSAGPGLGFGEQYF.

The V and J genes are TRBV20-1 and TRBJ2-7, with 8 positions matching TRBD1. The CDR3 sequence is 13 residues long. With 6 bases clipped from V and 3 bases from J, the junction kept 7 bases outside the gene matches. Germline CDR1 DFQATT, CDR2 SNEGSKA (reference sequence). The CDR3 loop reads CSATGQVGYEQYF. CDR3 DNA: TGCAGTGCGACGGGACAGGTTGGCTACGAGCAGTACTTC.

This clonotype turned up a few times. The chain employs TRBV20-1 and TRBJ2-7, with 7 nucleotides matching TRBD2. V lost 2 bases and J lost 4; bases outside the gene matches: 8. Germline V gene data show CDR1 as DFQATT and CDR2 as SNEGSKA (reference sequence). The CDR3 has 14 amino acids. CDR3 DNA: TGCAGTGCTAGACCCCCGGGGGGACTATACGAGCAGTACTTC. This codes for CSARPPGGLYEQYF.

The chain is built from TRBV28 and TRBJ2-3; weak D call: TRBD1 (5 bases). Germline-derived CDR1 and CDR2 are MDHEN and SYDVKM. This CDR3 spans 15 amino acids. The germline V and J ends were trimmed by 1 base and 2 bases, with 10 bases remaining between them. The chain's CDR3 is CASSLYQGITDTQYF. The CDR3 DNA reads TGTGCCAGCAGTTTATATCAGGGAATCACAGATACGCAGTATTTT.

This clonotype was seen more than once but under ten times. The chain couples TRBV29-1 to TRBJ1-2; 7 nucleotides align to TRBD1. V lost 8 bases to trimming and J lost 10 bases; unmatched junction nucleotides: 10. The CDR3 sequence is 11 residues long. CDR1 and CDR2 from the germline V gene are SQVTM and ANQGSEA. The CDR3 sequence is CSTTTGDYYTF. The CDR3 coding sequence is TGCAGCACTACTACAGGGGACTACTACACCTTC.